These 10 T cell receptor beta chains came from one sample sequenced in a study of shared T cell receptors in the human thymus. Only in-frame clones appear in the TCRdb table, and some are missing; sequencing was by immunoSEQ multiplex PCR. This sample has 500,000 to 850,000 clones; approximately 87% occur once, and the top ten carry just under 0.0095%. The sample was also reused in another study, on human thymus T cells.

Sequenced: thymocytes. The receptors were sampled from a boy under two years old with a congenital heart defect.

This clone was observed once. This CDR3 reads CASSLFPASGGAVSRTGELFF. The CDR3 DNA sequence: TGTGCCAGCAGTTTATTCCCCGCTAGCGGGGGGGCCGTATCGCGGACCGGGGAGCTGTTTTTT. J is TRBJ2-2 and V is TRBV27; 12 bases fit TRBD2. The trim removed 1 base at V and 5 bases at J, leaving 17 bases unmatched. Germline V lookup: CDR1 MNHEY, CDR2 SMNVEV (reference sequence). This CDR3 has 21 residues.

This sequence joins TRBV28 and TRBJ2-1; D not resolved. The V gene lost 4 bases and the J gene lost 0 bases, with 10 bases spanning the gap. The CDR3 spans 15 residues. Germline assignment: CDR1 MDHEN and CDR2 SYDVKM. CDR3 sequence reads: CASSSRRDSYNEQFF. DNA for the CDR3: TGTGCCAGCAGTTCACGGAGAGACTCCTACAATGAGCAGTTCTTC. The full variable domain, with the rest looked up from reference TRBV28 and TRBJ2-1, is DVKVTQSSRYLVKRTGEKVFLECVQDMDHENMFWYRQDPGLGLRLIYFSYDVKMKEKGDIPEGYSVSREKKERFSLILESASTNQTSMYLCASSSRRDSYNEQFFGPGTRLTVL.

This rearrangement joins TRBV2 to TRBJ1-1, with 9 positions matching TRBD1. Trimming took 6 bases from V and 6 from J; bases not matched to a gene: 5. Germline V CDR1 and CDR2: SNHLY, FYNNEI. The length of the CDR3 is 13 residues. The CDR3 coding sequence is TGTGCCAGCAGCAAACAGGGGGCCGCTGAAGCTTTCTTT. Residues: CASSKQGAAEAFF. Full variable domain (outside the CDR3, taken from reference TRBV2 and TRBJ1-1): EPEVTQTPSHQVTQMGQEVILRCVPISNHLYFYWYRQILGQKVEFLVSFYNNEISEKSEIFDDQFSVERPDGSNFTLKIRSTKLEDSAMYFCASSKQGAAEAFFGQGTRLTVV.

CDR3 residues: CASSFGTGLYNEQFF. CDR3 in DNA: TGTGCCAGCAGCTTTGGAACAGGGTTATACAATGAGCAGTTCTTC. The chain links TRBV9 to TRBJ2-1, with D maybe TRBD1 (6 bases). Trimming pared 4 bases from V and 4 bases from J, leaving 15 bases between. This CDR3 region has 15 residues. Germline V gives CDR1 SGDLS, CDR2 YYNGEE.

The chain uses TRBV5-1 and TRBJ2-1; D possibly corresponds to TRBD1 (7 bases). This CDR3 region has 18 residues. V lost 0 bases and J 0 bases, leaving 16 bases between the germline ends. Germline CDR1 and CDR2: SGHRS and YFSETQ. DNA of the CDR3: TGCGCCAGCAGCTTGGGGAATCCAGGGGGGAGCTCCTACAATGAGCAGTTCTTC. Translated, it gives CASSLGNPGGSSYNEQFF.

As regards this clone: Additional DNA sequences in this sample encode the identical CDR3. The chain joins TRBV27 to TRBJ2-1; 8 bases agree with TRBD2. Germline trimming cut 2 bases from V and 2 bases from J; bases unmatched to any gene: 2. The CDR3 has 15 amino acids. The germline gives CDR1 MNHEY, CDR2 SMNVEV (reference sequence). CDR3 protein: CASSLTGGPYNEQFF. The CDR3 bases are TGTGCCAGCAGTTTAACGGGAGGGCCCTACAATGAGCAGTTCTTC.

The chain has TRBV6-1 and TRBJ1-5, with 10 bases that match TRBD1. Germline lookup yields CDR1 MNHNS and CDR2 SASEGT. The V segment lost 4 bases and the J segment 5 bases; nucleotides outside the gene matches: 14. The CDR3 length is 18 residues. CDR3 amino acids: CASSGWDRGSWYYQPQHF. The CDR3, as DNA: TGTGCCAGCAGTGGCTGGGACAGGGGTAGTTGGTATTATCAGCCCCAGCATTTT.

The chain couples TRBV19 to TRBJ2-3; TRBD2 aligns across 8 bases. Trimming at V came to 0 bases and at J to 4 bases, leaving 3 bases not matched to a gene. Germline V gene data show CDR1 as LNHDA and CDR2 as SQIVND (reference sequence). The CDR3 contains 15 residues. CDR3 residues: CASSIDGGGSDTQYF. The DNA of the CDR3 is TGTGCCAGTAGTATAGACGGGGGGGGCTCAGATACGCAGTATTTT.

The J gene is TRBJ2-5, the V gene TRBV5-1; a possible D gene is TRBD2 (5 bases). Trimming removed 1 base at V and 5 bases at J, with 15 bases between. The CDR3 has 15 amino acids. Germline V gene sequence: CDR1 SGHRS, CDR2 YFSETQ. The CDR3 region is CASSLYGEEEETQYF. As DNA, the CDR3 is TGCGCCAGCAGCTTGTATGGCGAGGAGGAGGAGACCCAGTACTTC.

The genes are TRBV4-3 and TRBJ2-5; 11 positions match TRBD2. The CDR3 sequence is 16 residues long. Looked up from germline, CDR1 is LGHNA and CDR2 is YSLEER. Trimming took 1 base from V and 4 from J; bases not matched to a gene: 5. The chain's CDR3 is CASSQGDSGGGETQYF. The DNA of the CDR3 is TGCGCCAGCAGCCAAGGGGATAGCGGGGGGGGAGAGACCCAGTACTTC.